This TCR beta chain was profiled in a study of blood T cell repertoires in COVID-19. Background on the study: Samples came from the United States, Italy and Spain, spanning acute and convalescent COVID-19.

Some clones are missing from TCRdb's copy, which holds only in-frame ones; the method was immunoSEQ multiplex PCR. This table has roughly 67,000 clones, 83% appearing once. CDR1 and CDR2 from the germline V gene are LGHDT and YNNKEL (reference sequence). The CDR3 has 15 residues. V lost 4 bases and J lost 3; bases outside the gene matches: 7. This rearrangement joins TRBV3-1 (or the pseudogene TRBV3-2) to TRBJ1-2, with 8 nucleotides matching TRBD1. This TCR derives from a woman aged 55-70 years with acute or convalescent COVID-19. Sequencing was performed on peripheral blood. The CDR3 loop reads CASSRTGNRDYGYTF. In DNA form, the CDR3 reads TGTGCCAGCAGCCGGACAGGGAACCGCGACTATGGCTACACCTTC.